These 14 T cell receptor beta chains came from one sample sequenced in a study of T cell clones after liver transplantation. Data came from immunoSEQ multiplex PCR; TCRdb stores just in-frame clones and leaves some out. The sample shows tens of thousands of clones, 80% to 90% of them seen only once. This material consisted of CD8+ T cells from blood, taken 12 months after liver transplant. These receptors all stem from a human patient who received a liver transplant. Among the T cells, some may be from the graft donor.

This clone was counted once. The CDR3 DNA follows: TGTGCCAGCAGTTACTTGGGCTCCTTAGCAAAGACCCAGTACTTC. It codes for CASSYLGSLAKTQYF. J is TRBJ2-5 and V is TRBV6-6; D is ambiguous. V lost 1 base to trimming and J lost 6 bases, with 15 bases between them. Looked up from germline, CDR1 is MNHNY and CDR2 is SVGAGI (reference sequence). The CDR3 covers 15 residues.

The V call is TRBV7-9, the J call TRBJ1-2; D possibly corresponds to TRBD1 (5 bases). The CDR3 contains 11 residues. Trimming took off 11 bases at V and 5 bases at J, with 12 bases between the two ends. Germline CDR1 is SEHNR and CDR2 is FQNEAQ (reference sequence). The CDR3 here is CALTGKYGYTF. CDR3 nucleotide sequence: TGTGCCCTTACAGGAAAATATGGCTACACCTTC.

The chain combines TRBV28 with TRBJ2-7; 7 bases map to TRBD2. Germline loops: CDR1 MDHEN, CDR2 SYDVKM. The CDR3 length is 12 residues. This CDR3 is CAAASGGGEQYF. CDR3 sequence (DNA): TGTGCTGCGGCTAGCGGTGGTGGGGAGCAGTACTTC.

The V gene is TRBV19, the J gene TRBJ2-5; TRBD1 matches 8 bases. The CDR3 has 17 residues. The germline CDR1 and CDR2 sequences are LNHDA and SQIVND (reference sequence). V was pared by 5 bases and J by 2 bases, with 13 bases of the junction left unmatched. The CDR3 here is CASSSYRQGTPQETQYF. The CDR3 DNA reads TGTGCCAGTAGTTCCTACAGACAGGGGACGCCTCAAGAGACCCAGTACTTC.

The chain joins TRBV15 to TRBJ1-1; no definite D call. The CDR3 extends over 13 amino acids. The V gene's germline CDR1 is LNHNV and CDR2 YYDKDF (reference sequence). Trimming left V 4 bases short and J 0 bases short, with 6 bases between. CDR3 region: CATSNLVNTEAFF. In DNA, the CDR3 is TGTGCCACCAGCAATTTGGTGAACACTGAAGCTTTCTTT.

The chain employs TRBV9 and TRBJ1-2, with D possibly TRBD1 on 6 matching bases. The germline V and J ends were trimmed by 4 bases and 5 bases, with 15 bases remaining between them. Per germline, CDR1 SGDLS and CDR2 YYNGEE. The length of the CDR3 is 14 residues. CDR3 sequence: CASSPLGQKYGYTF. The CDR3 nucleotides are TGTGCCAGCAGCCCTTTAGGACAGAAATATGGCTACACCTTC.

The chain links TRBV7-8 to TRBJ1-2; D is perhaps TRBD1 (6 bases). Germline V gene data show CDR1 as SGHVS and CDR2 as FQNEAQ. The germline V and J ends were trimmed by 1 base and 3 bases, with 33 bases remaining between them. The CDR3 contains 22 residues. In DNA form, the CDR3 reads TGTGCCAGCAGCTTAGATCCGGGTGGTGGATGGGGGCAGGGGCAGTGGGACTATGGCTACACCTTC. Translating it yields CASSLDPGGGWGQGQWDYGYTF.

J is TRBJ1-1 and V is TRBV14; possibly TRBD1 for D (5 bases). Trimming took 4 bases from V and 1 from J, leaving 16 bases between them. This CDR3 has 16 amino acids. The germline CDR1 and CDR2 sequences are SGHDN and FVKESK. CDR3 bases: TGTGCCAGCAGCCCGAAATTTGGACACGGGAACACTGAAGCTTTCTTT. It yields the protein CASSPKFGHGNTEAFF. Full variable domain (rest looked up from reference TRBV14 and TRBJ1-1): EAGVTQFPSHSVIEKGQTVTLRCDPISGHDNLYWYRRVMGKEIKFLLHFVKESKQDESGMPNNRFLAERTGGTYSTLKVQPAELEDSGVYFCASSPKFGHGNTEAFFGQGTRLTVV.

This clone was found a few times. V and J are TRBV2 and TRBJ2-7; TRBD1 or TRBD2 may be the D gene (6 bases each). Looked up from germline, CDR1 is SNHLY and CDR2 is FYNNEI. Trimming pared 6 bases from V and 5 bases from J, leaving 17 bases between. This CDR3 has 14 amino acids. This CDR3 reads CASRRVGRGDEQYF. CDR3 DNA: TGTGCCAGCAGGCGGGTTGGTAGGGGGGACGAGCAGTACTTC.

The V and J genes are TRBV27 and TRBJ1-2; 8 bases map to TRBD1. The germline V gene encodes CDR1 MNHEY and CDR2 SMNVEV (reference sequence). The J segment lost 8 bases and the V segment lost 6 bases, leaving 17 bases of the junction unmatched. This CDR3 region has 16 residues. The CDR3 loop is CASSRYDGQGARGYTF. Written as DNA, the CDR3 is TGTGCCAGCAGCCGCTATGACGGGCAGGGGGCCAGGGGCTACACCTTC.

This chain uses TRBV28 with TRBJ1-1, with 7 nucleotides matching TRBD1. This CDR3 spans 14 amino acids. V dropped 5 bases and J dropped 3; count of bases not matched to a gene: 6. Germline V gene data show CDR1 as MDHEN and CDR2 as SYDVKM. This chain's CDR3 is CASSIQGGDTEAFF. CDR3 sequence (DNA): TGTGCCAGCAGTATTCAGGGGGGAGACACTGAAGCTTTCTTT.

The chain is built from TRBV21-1 and TRBJ2-7; TRBD2, the table's D call, was not compared with the DNA. TRBV21-1 is annotated as a pseudogene. This CDR3 spans 17 amino acids. The DNA of the CDR3 is TGTGCCAGCAGCAAAGTAAGGACTAGCCGGCTCTCCTACGAGCAGTACTTC. It specifies CASSKVRTSRLSYEQYF.

This clone came up a few times. V is TRBV7-6 and J is TRBJ2-2, with no clear D. From germline, CDR1 is SGHVS and CDR2 FNYEAQ. Between the trimmed V and J ends, which lost 9 bases and 8 bases, there was a span of 7 bases. The CDR3 length is 10 residues. CDR3 in amino acids: CASFAGELFF. The CDR3 bases are TGTGCCAGTTTCGCGGGGGAGCTGTTTTTT.

The V gene is TRBV11-2, the J gene TRBJ2-7; 9 bases are shared with TRBD1. The CDR3 runs 17 residues. The germline CDR1 and CDR2 sequences are SGHAT and FQNNGV. Unmatched junction bases numbered 22, after V lost 11 bases and J lost 5 bases. The CDR3 spells CAVSDPQTGTGFHEQYF. CDR3 in DNA: TGTGCCGTGTCCGATCCTCAGACCGGGACAGGGTTCCACGAGCAGTACTTC.